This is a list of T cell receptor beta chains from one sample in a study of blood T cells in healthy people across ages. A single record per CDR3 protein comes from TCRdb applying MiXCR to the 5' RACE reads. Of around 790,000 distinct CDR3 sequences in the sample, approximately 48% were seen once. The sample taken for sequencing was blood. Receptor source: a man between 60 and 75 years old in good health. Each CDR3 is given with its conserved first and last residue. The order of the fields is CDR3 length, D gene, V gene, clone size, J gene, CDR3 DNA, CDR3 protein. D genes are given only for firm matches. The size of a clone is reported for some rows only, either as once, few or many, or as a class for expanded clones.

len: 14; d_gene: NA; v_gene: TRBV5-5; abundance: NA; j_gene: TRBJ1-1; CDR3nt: TGTGCCAGCAGAATTTGGAATATGAACACTGAAGCTTTCTTT; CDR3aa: CASRIWNMNTEAFF
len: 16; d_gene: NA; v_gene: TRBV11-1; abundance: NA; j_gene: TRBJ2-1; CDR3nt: TGTGCCAGCAGTCTTGGAAGGAGAAGCTCCTACAATGAGCAGTTCTTC; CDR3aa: CASSLGRRSSYNEQFF
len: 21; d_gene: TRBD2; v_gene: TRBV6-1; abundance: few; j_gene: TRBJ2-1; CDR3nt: TGTGCCAGCAGGCCCGGACTAGCGGGGGGTCTTTACCGTGGCTCCTACAATGAGCAGTTCTTC; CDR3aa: CASRPGLAGGLYRGSYNEQFF
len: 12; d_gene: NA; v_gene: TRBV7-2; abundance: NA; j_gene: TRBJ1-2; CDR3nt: TGTGCCAGCAGGCGGGGGAACTATGGCTACACCTTC; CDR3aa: CASRRGNYGYTF
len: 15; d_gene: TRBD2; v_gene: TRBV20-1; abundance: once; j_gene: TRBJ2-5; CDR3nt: TGCAGTGCTAGAGTAGCGGGGGGGCCTCAAGAGACCCAGTACTTC; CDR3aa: CSARVAGGPQETQYF
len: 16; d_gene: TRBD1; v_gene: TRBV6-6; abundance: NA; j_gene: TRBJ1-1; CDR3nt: TGTGCCAGCAGTTACGGACCCGGGGACAGGAACACTGAAGCTTTCTTT; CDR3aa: CASSYGPGDRNTEAFF
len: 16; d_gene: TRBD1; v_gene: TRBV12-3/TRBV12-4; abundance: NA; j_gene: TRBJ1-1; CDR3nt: TGTGCCAGCAGTCCCTTACAGGGGAAAAGAGGCACTGAAGCTTTCTTT; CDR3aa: CASSPLQGKRGTEAFF
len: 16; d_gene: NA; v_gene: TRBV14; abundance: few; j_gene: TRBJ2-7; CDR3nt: TGTGCCAGCAGCCAAGATGTAGTCCTGAGCTCCTACGAGCAGTACTTC; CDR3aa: CASSQDVVLSSYEQYF
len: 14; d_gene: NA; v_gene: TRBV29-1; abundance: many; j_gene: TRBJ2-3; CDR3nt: TGCAGCGTTGAAGGTTGGTCCAGCACAGATACGCAGTATTTT; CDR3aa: CSVEGWSSTDTQYF
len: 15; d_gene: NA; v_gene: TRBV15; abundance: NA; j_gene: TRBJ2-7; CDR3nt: TGTGCCACCAGCAGAGATCTCGGGAACTCCTACGAGCAGTACTTC; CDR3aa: CATSRDLGNSYEQYF
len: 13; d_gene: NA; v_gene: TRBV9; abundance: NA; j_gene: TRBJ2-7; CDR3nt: TGTGCCAGCAGCGGCCCTCCGAACTACGAGCAGTACTTC; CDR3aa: CASSGPPNYEQYF
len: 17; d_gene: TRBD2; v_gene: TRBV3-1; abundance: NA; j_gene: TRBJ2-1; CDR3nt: TGTGCCAGCAGCCAAGCTGCTAGCGGGGGTACCTACAATGAGCAGTTCTTC; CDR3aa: CASSQAASGGTYNEQFF
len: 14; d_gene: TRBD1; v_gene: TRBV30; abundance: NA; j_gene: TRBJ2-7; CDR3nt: TGTGCCTGGAGTTGGGGACAGGGGTCCTACGAGCAGTACTTC; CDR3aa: CAWSWGQGSYEQYF
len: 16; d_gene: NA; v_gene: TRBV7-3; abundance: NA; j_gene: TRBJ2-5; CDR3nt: TGTGCCAGCAGCTTAACTGGGGGGGGCACAGGAGAGACCCAGTACTTC; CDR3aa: CASSLTGGGTGETQYF
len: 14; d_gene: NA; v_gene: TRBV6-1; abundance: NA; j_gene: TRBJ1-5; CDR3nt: TGTGCCAGCAGTGAACTGGGGGCAGGTCGGCCCCAGCATTTT; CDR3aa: CASSELGAGRPQHF
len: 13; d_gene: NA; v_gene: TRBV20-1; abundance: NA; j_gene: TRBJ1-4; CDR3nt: TGCAGTGCTAGACCCAGGGAAGGCGGAAAACTGTTTTTT; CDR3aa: CSARPREGGKLFF
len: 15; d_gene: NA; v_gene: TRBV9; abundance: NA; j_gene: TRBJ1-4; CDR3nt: TGTGCCAGCAGCCCAGAGGGGGGAACTAATGAAAAACTGTTTTTT; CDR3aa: CASSPEGGTNEKLFF
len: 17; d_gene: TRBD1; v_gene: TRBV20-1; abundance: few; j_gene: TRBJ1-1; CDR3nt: TGCAGTGCTAGGGTTTCTGGGACAGGGGGCCTGAACACTGAAGCTTTCTTT; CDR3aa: CSARVSGTGGLNTEAFF
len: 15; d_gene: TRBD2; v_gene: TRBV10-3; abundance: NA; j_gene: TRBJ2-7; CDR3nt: TGTGCCATCAGTGAGACTAGCGGGGATTCCTACGAGCAGTACTTC; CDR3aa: CAISETSGDSYEQYF
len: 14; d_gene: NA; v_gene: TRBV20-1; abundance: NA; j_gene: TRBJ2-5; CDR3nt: TGCAGTGCCCACCGCCGTTTAGGGGGAGAGACCCAGTACTTC; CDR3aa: CSAHRRLGGETQYF
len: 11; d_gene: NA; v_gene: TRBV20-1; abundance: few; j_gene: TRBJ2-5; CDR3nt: TGCAGTGCTAGTCAGGGCGAGACCCAGTACTTC; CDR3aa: CSASQGETQYF
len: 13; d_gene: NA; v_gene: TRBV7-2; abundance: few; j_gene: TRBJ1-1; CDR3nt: TGTGCCAGCAGCTACGACAGACCGGCTGAAGCTTTCTTT; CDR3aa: CASSYDRPAEAFF
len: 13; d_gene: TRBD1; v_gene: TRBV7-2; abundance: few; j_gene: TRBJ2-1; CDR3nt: TGTGCCAGCAGCTTGGACAGGGCAGGGGGGCAGTTCTTC; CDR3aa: CASSLDRAGGQFF
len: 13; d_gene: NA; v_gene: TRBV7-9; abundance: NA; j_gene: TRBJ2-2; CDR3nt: TGTGCCAGCAGCTCAGGGTTACCCGGGGAGCTGTTTTTT; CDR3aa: CASSSGLPGELFF
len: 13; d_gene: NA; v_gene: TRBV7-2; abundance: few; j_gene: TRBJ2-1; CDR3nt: TGTGCCAGCAGGGGCGTTTCACTCAATGAGCAGTTCTTC; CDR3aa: CASRGVSLNEQFF
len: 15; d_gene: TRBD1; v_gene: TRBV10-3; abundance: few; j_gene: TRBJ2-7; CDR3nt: TGTGCCATCAGTGAGGGACAGGGTTTCGGGGGCGAGCAGTACTTC; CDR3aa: CAISEGQGFGGEQYF
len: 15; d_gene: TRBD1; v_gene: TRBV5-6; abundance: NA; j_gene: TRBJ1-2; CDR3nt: TGTGCCAGCAGCTTATTACGGGACAGATACTATGGCTACACCTTC; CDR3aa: CASSLLRDRYYGYTF
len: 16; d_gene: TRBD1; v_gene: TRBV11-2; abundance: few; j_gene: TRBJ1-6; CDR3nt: TGTGCCAGCAGCTCTACAGGGGGCCTCTATAATTCACCCCTCCACTTT; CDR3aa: CASSSTGGLYNSPLHF
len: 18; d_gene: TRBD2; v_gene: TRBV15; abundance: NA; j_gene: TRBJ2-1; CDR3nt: TGTGCCACCAGCAGAGGAGGAGGAGGAGCTAGCGGGGCCTATGAGCAGTTCTTC; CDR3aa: CATSRGGGGASGAYEQFF
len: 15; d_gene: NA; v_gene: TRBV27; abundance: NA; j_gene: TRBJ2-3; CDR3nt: TGTGCCAGCAGTTTACGCTTTGCGGACACAGGTACGCAGTATTTT; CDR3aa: CASSLRFADTGTQYF
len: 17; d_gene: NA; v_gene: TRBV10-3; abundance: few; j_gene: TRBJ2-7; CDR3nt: TGTGCCATCAGTGAGTCTCGCAGCCCGATGCTCTTCTACGAGCAGTACTTC; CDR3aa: CAISESRSPMLFYEQYF
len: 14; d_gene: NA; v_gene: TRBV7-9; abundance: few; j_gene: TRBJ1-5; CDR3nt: TGTGCCAGCAGTCTTGACACCGACAATCAGCCCCAGCATTTT; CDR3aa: CASSLDTDNQPQHF
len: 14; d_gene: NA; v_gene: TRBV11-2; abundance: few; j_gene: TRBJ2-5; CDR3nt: TGTGCCAGCAGCCCCCAGCGGCAGTTTAGGACCCAGTACTTC; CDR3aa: CASSPQRQFRTQYF
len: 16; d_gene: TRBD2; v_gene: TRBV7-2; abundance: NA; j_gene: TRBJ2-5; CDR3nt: TGTGCCAGCAGCTTAGCCGGGACTAGCGGCCAAGAGACCCAGTACTTC; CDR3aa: CASSLAGTSGQETQYF
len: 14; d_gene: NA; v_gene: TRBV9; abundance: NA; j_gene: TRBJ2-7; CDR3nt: TGTGCCAGCAGCGTGGGGAGGAGCCCCTACGAGCAGTACTTC; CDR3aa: CASSVGRSPYEQYF
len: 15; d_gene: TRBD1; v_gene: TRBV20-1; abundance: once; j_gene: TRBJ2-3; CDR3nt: TGCAGTGCTACAAGACAGGGGTCGAGCACAGATACGCAGTATTTT; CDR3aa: CSATRQGSSTDTQYF
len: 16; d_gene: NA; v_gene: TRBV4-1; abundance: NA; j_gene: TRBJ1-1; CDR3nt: TGCGCCAGCAGCCAAGAAGGCAGGGCGTCGAACACTGAAGCTTTCTTT; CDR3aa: CASSQEGRASNTEAFF
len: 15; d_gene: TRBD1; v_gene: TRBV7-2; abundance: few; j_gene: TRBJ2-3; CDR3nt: TGTGCCAGCAGCACCCGGACAGGGGCAACAGATACGCAGTATTTT; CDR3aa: CASSTRTGATDTQYF
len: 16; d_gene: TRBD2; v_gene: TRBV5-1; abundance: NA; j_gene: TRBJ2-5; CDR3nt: TGCGCCAGCAGCTTCGGGACTAGCGGGTGGTTGGAGACCCAGTACTTC; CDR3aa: CASSFGTSGWLETQYF
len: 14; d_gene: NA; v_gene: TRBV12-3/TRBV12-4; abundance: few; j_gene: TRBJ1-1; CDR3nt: TGTGCCAGCAGATCCGATCCAGCACACACTGAAGCTTTCTTT; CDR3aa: CASRSDPAHTEAFF
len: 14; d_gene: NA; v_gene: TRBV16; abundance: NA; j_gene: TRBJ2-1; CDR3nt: TGTGCCAGCAGCCAATCCGGGGCGACTGTAGGGCAGTTCTTC; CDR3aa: CASSQSGATVGQFF
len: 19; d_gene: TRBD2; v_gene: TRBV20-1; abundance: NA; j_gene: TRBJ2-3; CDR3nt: TGCAGTGCTAGAGTTATGACTAGCGGGGGGTCCCAACTGTGGGATACGCAGTATTTT; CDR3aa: CSARVMTSGGSQLWDTQYF
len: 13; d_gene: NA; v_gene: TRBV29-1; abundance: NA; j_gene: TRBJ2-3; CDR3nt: TGCAGCGTTTATCAGGGGATCTTGGATACGCAGTATTTT; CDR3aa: CSVYQGILDTQYF
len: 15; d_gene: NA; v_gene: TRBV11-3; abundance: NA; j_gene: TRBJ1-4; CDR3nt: TGTGCCAGCAGCTTGGGCTGGGCTTCTAATGAAAAACTGTTTTTT; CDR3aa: CASSLGWASNEKLFF
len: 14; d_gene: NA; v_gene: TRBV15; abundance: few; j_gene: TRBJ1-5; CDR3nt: TGTGCCACCAGCAGAGTGGCAGGCAATCAGCCCCAGCATTTT; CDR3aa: CATSRVAGNQPQHF
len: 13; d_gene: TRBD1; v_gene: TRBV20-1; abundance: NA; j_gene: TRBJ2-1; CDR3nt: TGCAGTGCTGCCCGGACAGGGCTCAATGAGCAGTTCTTC; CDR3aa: CSAARTGLNEQFF
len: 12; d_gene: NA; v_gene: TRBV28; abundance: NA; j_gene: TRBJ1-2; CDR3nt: TGTGCCAGTTTGGAATCTAACTATGGCTACACCTTC; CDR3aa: CASLESNYGYTF
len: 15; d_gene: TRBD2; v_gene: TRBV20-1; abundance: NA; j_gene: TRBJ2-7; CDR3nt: TGCAGTGCTAGATCCGGGACTAGCGGGGACTACGAGCAGTACTTC; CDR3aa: CSARSGTSGDYEQYF
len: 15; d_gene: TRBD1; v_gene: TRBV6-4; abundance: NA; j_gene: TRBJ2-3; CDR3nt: TGTGCCAGCAGCTTGGGACAGGGGTATATGGATACGCAGTATTTT; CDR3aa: CASSLGQGYMDTQYF
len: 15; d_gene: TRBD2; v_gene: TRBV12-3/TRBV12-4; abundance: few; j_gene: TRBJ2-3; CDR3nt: TGTGCCAGCAAACTAGCGGGGGGAGGAATCGATACGCAGTATTTT; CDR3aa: CASKLAGGGIDTQYF
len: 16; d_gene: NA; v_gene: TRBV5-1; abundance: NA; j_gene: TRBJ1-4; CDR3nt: TGCGCCAGCAGCTTGGTATCGTCAGGAGGATGGGAAAAACTGTTTTTT; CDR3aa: CASSLVSSGGWEKLFF
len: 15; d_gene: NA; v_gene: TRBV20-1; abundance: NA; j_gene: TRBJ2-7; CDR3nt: TGCAGTGCAGGACCACAGGGAGGGGGGTCCTACGAGCAGTACTTC; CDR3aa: CSAGPQGGGSYEQYF
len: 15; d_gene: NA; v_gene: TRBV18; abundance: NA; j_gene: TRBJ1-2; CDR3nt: TGTGCCAGCTCACTACCGTCCAGGGGAGACTATGGCTACACCTTC; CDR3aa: CASSLPSRGDYGYTF